Listed below are T cell receptor beta chains from one sample, sequenced in a study of a mutant IDH1 vaccine in newly diagnosed glioma. Their target antigens are unknown. Sequencing was performed with immunoSEQ multiplex PCR; in TCRdb, only in-frame clones are kept and a portion is missing. Of about 58,000 clones listed, under 90% are singletons. The sample in question was PBMCs, obtained from a glioma patient whose treatment included an IDH1 peptide vaccine. These receptors originate from a woman between 45 and 60 years old with glioma. The CDR3 runs from the conserved cysteine through the conserved F or W. D genes are given only for firm matches. Clone size is shown for a subset of rows, as once, few, many or a class of expanded clone.

clone_size,j_call,v_call,d_call,cdr3_aa,cdr3_nt
NA,TRBJ1-2,TRBV5-5,TRBD1,CASSSSRGTDDWIGYGYTF,TGTGCCAGCAGCTCCTCCAGGGGGACAGATGATTGGATAGGCTATGGCTACACCTTC
once,TRBJ1-2,TRBV6-1,NA,CASTSGPGSYTF,TGTGCCAGCACCTCGGGCCCGGGGAGCTACACCTTC
once,TRBJ2-2,TRBV5-6,NA,CASSLGQQSNTGELFF,TGTGCCAGCAGCTTGGGCCAGCAGTCGAACACCGGGGAGCTGTTTTTT
NA,TRBJ1-2,TRBV7-9,NA,CASSPQARGPSYGYTF,TGTGCCAGCAGCCCCCAGGCGCGGGGTCCGAGCTATGGCTACACCTTC
NA,TRBJ1-2,TRBV4-1,NA,CASSQDEGQPNYGYTF,TGCGCCAGCAGCCAAGATGAAGGACAGCCAAACTATGGCTACACCTTC
NA,TRBJ1-2,TRBV2,TRBD1,CASSVTGTGPGYTF,TGTGCCAGCAGCGTGACAGGGACGGGGCCCGGCTACACCTTC
NA,TRBJ2-1,TRBV5-8,TRBD1,CASRLYRGSYNEQFF,TGTGCCAGCAGGTTATACAGGGGTTCCTACAATGAGCAGTTCTTC
NA,TRBJ1-1,TRBV6-5,TRBD1,CASSRQGTEAFF,TGTGCCAGCAGTAGACAGGGGACTGAAGCTTTCTTT
NA,TRBJ1-5,TRBV28,NA,CASSYGQASNQPQHF,TGTGCCAGCAGTTATGGCCAGGCAAGCAATCAGCCCCAGCATTTT
NA,TRBJ2-1,TRBV9,NA,CASSAGPGTGGQFF,TGTGCCAGCAGCGCCGGCCCCGGTACGGGTGGGCAGTTCTTC
NA,TRBJ2-2,TRBV18,NA,CASTRRRGIDTGELFF,TGTGCCAGCACCCGGCGGCGAGGGATTGACACCGGGGAGCTGTTTTTT
once,TRBJ1-4,TRBV6-5,TRBD1,CASRPNGQGEKLFF,TGTGCCAGCAGACCCAACGGACAGGGTGAAAAACTGTTTTTT
NA,TRBJ1-1,TRBV9,NA,CASSVRAELAEAFF,TGTGCCAGCAGCGTCCGGGCCGAGCTCGCTGAAGCTTTCTTT
NA,TRBJ2-5,TRBV5-1,NA,CASSDSGAQIQETQYF,TGCGCCAGCAGCGATAGTGGGGCGCAGATCCAAGAGACCCAGTACTTC
NA,TRBJ1-2,TRBV7-2,NA,CASSPNLDPGYGYTF,TGTGCCAGCAGCCCTAATTTGGACCCGGGCTATGGCTACACCTTC
NA,TRBJ1-1,TRBV11-1,NA,CASSLNGPHSNTEAFF,TGTGCCAGCAGCTTAAATGGCCCGCATTCAAACACTGAAGCTTTCTTT
NA,TRBJ2-3,TRBV4-3,NA,CASSPRTTRFTDTQYF,TGCGCCAGCAGCCCCAGGACAACGCGATTCACAGATACGCAGTATTTT
few,TRBJ1-1,TRBV29-1,TRBD1,CSVDQGAYTEAFF,TGCAGCGTTGACCAGGGGGCGTACACTGAAGCTTTCTTT
once,TRBJ2-2,TRBV10-3,NA,CATKATGGTTGELFF,TGTGCCACCAAGGCAACTGGCGGGACCACCGGGGAGCTGTTTTTT
NA,TRBJ2-7,TRBV14,NA,CASSQVGPWGVSSYEQYF,TGTGCCAGCAGCCAAGTTGGACCCTGGGGGGTAAGCTCCTACGAGCAGTACTTC
NA,TRBJ1-1,TRBV7-9,NA,CASSLAAGRVTEAFF,TGTGCCAGCAGCTTAGCAGCAGGGAGGGTCACTGAAGCTTTCTTT
NA,TRBJ1-1,TRBV7-9,NA,CASRDRVPLNTEAFF,TGTGCCAGCAGGGATAGGGTGCCTCTGAACACTGAAGCTTTCTTT
NA,TRBJ2-5,TRBV6-5,NA,CASRSGRRQETQYF,TGTGCCAGCAGAAGCGGACGTCGCCAAGAGACCCAGTACTTC
NA,TRBJ1-6,TRBV18,NA,CASSTASGLGDSPLHF,TGTGCCAGCTCAACGGCGTCGGGCCTGGGTGATTCACCCCTCCACTTT
NA,TRBJ2-7,TRBV6-5,TRBD2,CASRSSGGRPYF,TGTGCCAGCAGAAGCAGCGGGGGGCGGCCGTACTTC
NA,TRBJ1-5,TRBV18,TRBD1,CASSTTGGQPQHF,TGTGCCAGCTCAACCACAGGGGGCCAGCCCCAGCATTTT
once,TRBJ1-2,TRBV11-2,NA,CASSHRAYGYTF,TGTGCCAGCAGCCACCGGGCCTATGGCTACACCTTC
NA,TRBJ1-5,TRBV19,NA,CASSITSSDRSNQPQHF,TGTGCCAGTAGTATAACGTCTTCCGACAGGAGCAATCAGCCCCAGCATTTT
few,TRBJ1-6,TRBV7-9,NA,CASSLRDNSPLHF,TGTGCCAGCAGCTTAAGGGATAATTCACCCCTCCACTTT
NA,TRBJ1-1,TRBV9,NA,CASSVGDYTEAFF,TGTGCCAGCAGCGTAGGGGATTACACTGAAGCTTTCTTT
once,TRBJ1-5,TRBV19,TRBD1,CASSIRGQGGNQPQHF,TGTGCCAGTAGTATCCGCGGACAGGGAGGCAATCAGCCCCAGCATTTT
NA,TRBJ2-5,TRBV5-1,NA,CASSWGGAGETQYF,TGCGCCAGCAGCTGGGGGGGGGCCGGGGAGACCCAGTACTTC
once,TRBJ1-1,TRBV7-2,NA,CASSSLQGNTEAFF,TGTGCCAGCAGCTCGTTACAGGGGAACACTGAAGCTTTCTTT
NA,TRBJ2-5,TRBV11-3,TRBD2,CASSRSGGSQETQYF,TGTGCCAGCAGCCGGAGCGGGGGGTCTCAAGAGACCCAGTACTTC
NA,TRBJ1-1,TRBV7-9,NA,CASSLGRAGMTEAFF,TGTGCCAGCAGCTTAGGACGGGCGGGGATGACTGAAGCTTTCTTT
once,TRBJ1-5,TRBV28,NA,CASSPRDGGRPQHF,TGTGCCAGCAGTCCTCGGGACGGCGGTCGTCCCCAGCATTTT
NA,TRBJ1-1,TRBV2,TRBD1,CASSSLTGANTEAFF,TGTGCCAGCAGTTCCCTTACAGGGGCGAACACTGAAGCTTTCTTT
NA,TRBJ2-7,TRBV5-1,NA,CASSLVQNEQYF,TGCGCCAGCAGCTTGGTGCAGAACGAGCAGTACTTC
NA,TRBJ2-6,TRBV9,TRBD1,CASSVAFDRGGSGANVLTF,TGTGCCAGCAGCGTAGCTTTTGACAGGGGTGGCTCTGGGGCCAACGTCCTGACTTTC
NA,TRBJ2-7,TRBV11-2,TRBD1,CASRGQKSLAYEQYF,TGTGCCAGCAGGGGACAGAAGAGCCTAGCCTACGAGCAGTACTTC
NA,TRBJ1-6,TRBV9,NA,CASSPSGGPGSPLHF,TGTGCCAGCAGCCCGTCGGGAGGGCCGGGGTCACCCCTCCACTTT
NA,TRBJ1-4,TRBV29-1,NA,CSVEDRGGIWGEKLFF,TGCAGCGTTGAAGATCGTGGAGGGATCTGGGGTGAAAAACTGTTTTTT
NA,TRBJ1-4,TRBV5-5,NA,CASSSSAPNEKLFF,TGTGCCAGCAGCAGCTCCGCCCCAAATGAAAAACTGTTTTTT
NA,TRBJ1-6,TRBV5-1,TRBD1,CASSWGDRENSPLHF,TGCGCCAGCAGCTGGGGGGACAGGGAAAATTCACCCCTCCACTTT
NA,TRBJ2-7,TRBV5-1,NA,CASSLSDEQYF,TGCGCCAGCAGCTTGTCAGACGAGCAGTACTTC
NA,TRBJ2-5,TRBV10-3,TRBD1,CAISEGDRGRETQYF,TGTGCCATCAGTGAGGGGGACAGGGGGCGAGAGACCCAGTACTTC
NA,TRBJ1-1,TRBV6-1,NA,CASSEARVRTFF,TGTGCCAGCAGTGAAGCGAGGGTAAGGACTTTCTTT
NA,TRBJ2-7,TRBV7-9,NA,CASSLGPEQYF,TGTGCCAGCAGCTTAGGGCCCGAGCAGTACTTC